A single sample gave rise to the 20 T cell receptor beta chains below, sequenced in a study of T-cell memory formation after mild COVID-19. TCRdb called the 5' RACE reads again in MiXCR, with one record for every CDR3 protein. The sample gives roughly 300,000 distinct CDR3 sequences, approximately 8% of which show up once; roughly 22% is in the top ten. Sample: PBMCs or a T cell subset sorted from them (not recorded which). The receptors shown here come from a man younger than 30 who had mild COVID-19 (a few samples of this study predate the infection). Cell type and time point are not known.

This clonotype was observed at least ten times. The gene calls are TRBV29-1 and TRBJ2-5; the D gene could be TRBD1 or TRBD2 (5 bases each). Per the germline V gene, CDR1 is SQVTM and CDR2 is ANQGSEA. The length of the CDR3 is 15 residues. V was shortened by 3 bases and J by 5 bases, with 19 bases between the two germline ends. CDR3 region: CSVEGDEGSMETQYF. In DNA, the CDR3 is TGCAGCGTTGAGGGGGACGAGGGGTCAATGGAGACCCAGTACTTC.

The rearrangement links TRBV7-2 to TRBJ1-2; D perhaps matches TRBD1 (5 bases). The germline V and J ends were trimmed by 5 bases and 8 bases, with 18 bases remaining between them. Germline-derived CDR1 and CDR2 are SGHTA and FQGNSA. This CDR3 comprises 14 residues. The CDR3 reads CASSTRDLSGGYTF. The CDR3 DNA reads TGTGCCAGCAGCACCAGGGACCTTTCGGGAGGCTACACCTTC. Complete variable domain (other parts from reference TRBV7-2 and TRBJ1-2): GAGVSQSPSNKVTEKGKDVELRCDPISGHTALYWYRQSLGQGLEFLIYFQGNSAPDKSGLPSDRFSAERTGGSVSTLTIQRTQQEDSAVYLCASSTRDLSGGYTFGSGTRLTVV.

Turning to this clonotype: A read error may explain this, as a much larger clone is one base away. The chain uses TRBV5-6 and TRBJ2-1; TRBD1 agrees at 9 bases. This CDR3 is 15 amino acids long. CDR1 SGHDT and CDR2 YYEEEE come from the germline V gene. CDR3 DNA sequence: TGTGCCAGCGGCTTGGACAGGGGCTTTATAGGTGAGCAGTTCTTC. This sequence encodes CASGLDRGFIGEQFF.

Ten or more counts support this clonotype. The genes are TRBV7-9 and TRBJ2-5, with 7 bases matching TRBD2. This CDR3 spans 15 amino acids. Germline CDR1 is SEHNR and CDR2 is FQNEAQ (reference sequence). The V segment lost 2 bases and the J segment 1 base; nucleotides outside the gene matches: 4. CDR3 residues: CASSLWGGLQETQYF. The CDR3 DNA reads as TGTGCCAGCAGCTTATGGGGGGGACTCCAAGAGACCCAGTACTTC.

This clonotype was seen more than once but under ten times. J is TRBJ1-3 and V is TRBV20-1; D might be TRBD1 (6 bases). Germline loops: CDR1 DFQATT, CDR2 SNEGSKA (reference sequence). Trimming removed 6 bases from V and 4 bases from J, with 22 bases in between. This CDR3 contains 16 residues. The CDR3 region is CSANQGSGGAGNTIYF. The CDR3, as DNA: TGCAGTGCCAACCAGGGTTCTGGGGGCGCGGGAAACACCATATATTTT.

The chain joins TRBV20-1 to TRBJ2-2; D assignment may be TRBD1 or TRBD2 (5 bases each). Trimming stripped 6 bases from V and 7 bases from J, with 30 bases between. The CDR3 has 18 residues. Germline-derived CDR1 and CDR2 are DFQATT and SNEGSKA (reference sequence). CDR3: CSAKPRTKILFGGGELFF. For the CDR3, the DNA is TGCAGTGCCAAACCCAGGACAAAGATACTCTTTGGGGGCGGGGAGCTGTTTTTT.

V is TRBV7-2 and J is TRBJ2-3, with TRBD2 identical over 7 bases. CDR1 and CDR2 from the germline V gene are SGHTA and FQGNSA. This CDR3 comprises 14 residues. V dropped 2 bases and J dropped 5; count of bases not matched to a gene: 4. As DNA, the CDR3 is TGTGCCAGCAGCTTAAGACGGGGGGTAGATACGCAGTATTTT. Its translation: CASSLRRGVDTQYF. Together with reference TRBV7-2 and TRBJ2-3, the CDR3 gives the full variable domain: GAGVSQSPSNKVTEKGKDVELRCDPISGHTALYWYRQSLGQGLEFLIYFQGNSAPDKSGLPSDRFSAERTGGSVSTLTIQRTQQEDSAVYLCASSLRRGVDTQYFGPGTRLTVL.

This clonotype was detected ten times or more. The chain recombines TRBV5-1 with TRBJ2-3; the D gene is possibly TRBD1 (7 bases). V was clipped by 0 bases and J by 0 bases, with 14 bases between them. CDR1 and CDR2 from the germline V gene are SGHRS and YFSETQ. The CDR3 consists of 17 residues. For the CDR3, the DNA is TGCGCCAGCAGCTTGGAGGAGGGGGCCCTCAGCACAGATACGCAGTATTTT. Translating it yields CASSLEEGALSTDTQYF.

This clonotype has just a few counts. The chain couples TRBV4-3 to TRBJ2-3; possible D gene TRBD2, 7 bases. CDR1 is LGHNA and CDR2 is YSLEER in the germline V gene. This CDR3 spans 17 amino acids. V was clipped by 0 bases and J by 9 bases, with 22 bases between them. CDR3 sequence: CASSQDQPGGPLTTQYF. The DNA for the CDR3 is TGCGCCAGCAGCCAAGATCAACCCGGGGGGCCTCTCACAACGCAGTATTTT.

The rearrangement uses TRBV5-4 and TRBJ2-6; 9 bases map to TRBD1. Germline CDR1 reads SGHNT; CDR2 reads YYREEE (reference sequence). This CDR3 is built from 16 residues. Trimming took 4 bases from V and 4 from J; bases not matched to a gene: 6. CDR3 in amino acids: CASSRTGEYGANVLTF. CDR3 in DNA: TGTGCCAGCAGCCGGACAGGGGAGTACGGGGCCAACGTCCTGACTTTC. Filled out from reference TRBV5-4 and TRBJ2-6, the complete variable domain reads ETGVTQSPTHLIKTRGQQVTLRCSSQSGHNTVSWYQQALGQGPQFIFQYYREEENGRGNFPPRFSGLQFPNYSSELNVNALELDDSALYLCASSRTGEYGANVLTFGAGSRLTVL.

This clonotype has only a few counts. V and J are TRBV7-2 and TRBJ2-2, with 9 bases identical to TRBD1. The CDR3 runs 16 residues. The germline gives CDR1 SGHTA, CDR2 FQGNSA. The V and J ends lost 5 bases and 6 bases, in that order; junction bases with no gene match: 10. CDR3 loop: CASSRTGGLFAGELFF. For the CDR3, the DNA is TGTGCCAGCAGCCGCACAGGGGGCCTTTTTGCCGGGGAGCTGTTTTTT.

The chain uses TRBV5-4 and TRBJ1-1; no clear D gene. Germline V gene lookup returns CDR1 SGHNT and CDR2 YYREEE (reference sequence). Trimming pared 3 bases from V and 0 bases from J, leaving 9 bases between. This CDR3 is 14 amino acids long. DNA of the CDR3: TGTGCCAGCAGCTCGAGGTCGTTGAACACTGAAGCTTTCTTT. Translating gives CASSSRSLNTEAFF.

This clonotype was seen more than once but under ten times. This chain links TRBV24-1 with TRBJ2-5, with TRBD2 as a possible D gene (5 bases). The V end was cut by 4 bases, the J end by 5 bases, with 16 bases between. The V gene's germline CDR1 is KGHDR and CDR2 SFDVKD. The CDR3 extends over 15 amino acids. In DNA, the CDR3 is TGTGCCACCAGTGACCCCACTAGGATAGGTGAGACCCAGTACTTC. This gives the protein CATSDPTRIGETQYF.

The chain has TRBV10-3 and TRBJ2-5, with 7 bases matching TRBD1. The CDR3 contains 14 residues. Per the germline V gene, CDR1 is ENHRY and CDR2 is SYGVKD. Trimming removed 11 bases from V and 1 base from J; junction bases left unmatched: 10. The CDR3 region has the DNA TGTGCCGCGACGACAGGGAGATCCCAAGAGACCCAGTACTTC. Residues: CAATTGRSQETQYF.

This clonotype was seen only a few times. This rearrangement joins TRBV27 to TRBJ2-1; 9 positions agree with TRBD2. The CDR3 contains 16 residues. Unmatched junction bases numbered 9, after V lost 5 bases and J lost 4 bases. Germline V CDR1 and CDR2: MNHEY, SMNVEV (reference sequence). CDR3 nucleotides: TGTGCCAGCAGTCCACCGGGACTAGCCTTTTACAATGAGCAGTTCTTC. This sequence encodes CASSPPGLAFYNEQFF.

The sample holds many counts of this clonotype. The chain joins TRBV7-2 to TRBJ2-5; 7 bases are shared with TRBD2. The CDR3 consists of 15 residues. From germline, CDR1 is SGHTA and CDR2 FQGNSA. The J segment lost 2 bases and the V segment lost 1 base, leaving 4 bases of the junction unmatched. The CDR3: CASSLDQGGQETQYF. The CDR3 bases are TGTGCCAGCAGCTTAGATCAGGGAGGGCAAGAGACCCAGTACTTC.

This clonotype has only a few counts. This chain uses TRBV5-1 with TRBJ2-5; 7 positions agree with TRBD1. The CDR3 loop spans 15 amino acids. Looked up from germline, CDR1 is SGHRS and CDR2 is YFSETQ. V was pared by 4 bases and J by 6 bases, with 12 bases of the junction left unmatched. For the CDR3, the DNA is TGCGCCAGCAGCCCGATTACCCGGGACAGAAAGACCCAGTACTTC. This encodes CASSPITRDRKTQYF.

Only a few counts were recorded for this clonotype. The chain carries TRBV7-9 and TRBJ2-5, with D perhaps TRBD2 (5 bases). This CDR3 contains 16 residues. With 1 base removed from V and 0 bases from J, the gap between germline ends came to 12 bases. In germline, CDR1 is SEHNR, CDR2 FQNEAQ (reference sequence). The CDR3 is CASSLGMSGYQETQYF. The CDR3 region has the DNA TGTGCCAGCAGCTTAGGGATGAGCGGTTACCAAGAGACCCAGTACTTC.

This clonotype was recorded many times. The chain carries TRBV7-2 and TRBJ2-5; TRBD2 is a possible D gene (6 bases). This CDR3 is built from 16 residues. CDR1 is SGHTA, CDR2 FQGNSA, per germline. V gave up 5 bases and J gave up 5 bases, with 21 bases separating them. The CDR3 DNA reads TGTGCCAGCAGCCACACCGCGGGGAATCGAGGGGAGACCCAGTACTTC. Translating it yields CASSHTAGNRGETQYF.

J is TRBJ1-1 and V is TRBV6-5; D perhaps matches TRBD1 (5 bases). The CDR3 is 13 residues long. The germline gives CDR1 MNHEY, CDR2 SVGAGI. The V end was cut by 6 bases, the J end by 5 bases, with 13 bases between. The CDR3 DNA is TGTGCCAGCAGCCCGGGGGTGAGGACTGAAGCTTTCTTT. Translated, it gives CASSPGVRTEAFF.